One sample yielded the 24 T cell receptor beta chains listed below, sequenced in a study of neurological immune-mediated disorders (dated by TCRdb to about 2019). The library was made by 5' RACE. TCRdb records Illumina HiSeq 2500 as the sequencer. TCRdb ran its own pipeline on the public reads, namely fastp trimming at Q25 and MiXCR clone calling, and kept in-frame beta chains. Rows are combined by CDR3 protein, so each entry shows the most common genes and DNA. The sample contains about 50,000 distinct CDR3 sequences, just under 6% of them found a single time. The ten biggest clones cover approximately 1.5% of the sample. Sequenced input: CD4+ T cells from blood. The receptor set was obtained from a woman in her late teens or twenties with multiple sclerosis.

This clonotype has more than one count but fewer than ten. J is TRBJ1-2 and V is TRBV28; no clear D gene. Trimming stripped 2 bases from V and 7 bases from J, with 14 bases between. The CDR3 is made up of 14 amino acids. Germline V gene sequence: CDR1 MDHEN, CDR2 SYDVKM. This chain's CDR3 is CASSLRDGLRGYTF. The CDR3 DNA reads as TGTGCCAGCAGTTTACGAGACGGTCTGCGTGGCTACACCTTC.

This clonotype occurred many times. The chain uses TRBV5-6 and TRBJ2-2, with 8 bases aligning to TRBD1. CDR1 is SGHDT and CDR2 is YYEEEE in the germline V gene. With V trimmed by 4 bases and J by 5 bases, 10 bases remained unmatched. CDR3 size: 16 residues. In DNA form, the CDR3 reads TGTGCCAGCAGCCCGGACAGGGCTTTTAGGACCGGGGAGCTGTTTTTT. This translates into CASSPDRAFRTGELFF.

This clonotype was observed many times. The J gene is TRBJ1-1, the V gene TRBV3-1; perhaps TRBD1 as D (6 bases). The CDR3 has 19 residues. The V gene lost 5 bases and the J gene lost 0 bases, with 25 bases spanning the gap. In germline, CDR1 is LGHDT, CDR2 YNNKEL (reference sequence). CDR3: CASSKRFGRQAFMNTEAFF. In nucleotides, the CDR3 is TGTGCCAGCAGCAAACGGTTCGGTCGACAGGCCTTTATGAACACTGAAGCTTTCTTT.

The V gene is TRBV6-1, the J gene TRBJ2-3; TRBD2 aligns across 11 bases. Germline values: CDR1 MNHNS, CDR2 SASEGT. This CDR3 is built from 14 residues. V shed 7 bases, J shed 3 bases, and the junction held 3 bases outside the gene matches. CDR3 protein: CASKLAGETDTQYF. The CDR3 DNA follows: TGTGCCAGCAAACTAGCGGGGGAGACAGATACGCAGTATTTT.

The chain employs TRBV25-1 and TRBJ1-2, with D tentatively TRBD1 (6 bases). The V end was cut by 0 bases, the J end by 8 bases, with 16 bases between. From germline, CDR1 is MGHDK and CDR2 SYGVNS. CDR3 length: 15 amino acids. In DNA form, the CDR3 reads TGTGCCAGCAGTGAATACTCCGGGACAAGTGGGGGCTACACCTTC. Translation: CASSEYSGTSGGYTF.

This clonotype was detected ten times or more. This chain links TRBV20-1 with TRBJ1-4; no definite D call. The CDR3 totals 13 residues. V lost 0 bases to trimming and J lost 8 bases, with 10 bases between them. CDR1 and CDR2 from the germline V gene are DFQATT and SNEGSKA (reference sequence). CDR3 loop: CSARDAGSEKLFF. CDR3 sequence (DNA): TGCAGTGCTAGAGATGCGGGATCCGAAAAACTGTTTTTT.

This clonotype was detected many times. The chain uses TRBV14 and TRBJ2-1; 12 bases fit TRBD2. The CDR3 contains 17 residues. V dropped 4 bases and J dropped 6; count of bases not matched to a gene: 10. Germline V gene sequence: CDR1 SGHDN, CDR2 FVKESK. The DNA of the CDR3 is TGTGCCAGCAGCCCGCGACTAGCGGGAGTCAAGGTCAATGAGCAGTTCTTC. It specifies CASSPRLAGVKVNEQFF.

This clonotype occurred many times. The chain has TRBV10-3 and TRBJ2-7; unclear D gene. V was cut by 0 bases and J by 3 bases, with 12 bases left in between. The CDR3 consists of 15 residues. Germline V gene sequence: CDR1 ENHRY, CDR2 SYGVKD. The CDR3 is CAISESKKRHYEQYF. The CDR3 DNA reads TGTGCCATCAGTGAGTCAAAAAAGAGGCACTACGAGCAGTACTTC.

The V and J genes are TRBV12-3 or TRBV12-4 and TRBJ2-1; 8 nucleotides agree with TRBD2. The CDR3 covers 13 residues. The trim removed 7 bases at V and 10 bases at J, leaving 9 bases unmatched. The DNA for the CDR3 is TGTGCCAGCACCCTCGGGGGGGAGCGGGAGCAGTTCTTC. It specifies CASTLGGEREQFF.

In its sample, this clonotype was seen many times. The chain recombines TRBV4-3 with TRBJ1-6; weak D call: TRBD1 (5 bases). Trimming shortened V by 0 bases and J by 5 bases, and 17 bases separated the two germline ends. The CDR3 extends over 18 amino acids. Germline lookup yields CDR1 LGHNA and CDR2 YSLEER. The CDR3 loop reads CASSQESPGTGDNSPLHF. The CDR3 nucleotides are TGCGCCAGCAGCCAAGAAAGTCCCGGGACGGGGGATAATTCACCCCTCCACTTT.

This clonotype was counted at least ten times. CDR3 amino acids: CSAQDRGFPGNTIYF. CDR3 coding DNA: TGCAGTGCTCAAGACAGGGGATTCCCTGGAAACACCATATATTTT. The V gene is TRBV20-1, the J gene TRBJ1-3; 8 bases are shared with TRBD1. The CDR3 length is 15 residues. Trimming at V came to 5 bases and at J to 2 bases, leaving 8 bases not matched to a gene. CDR1 and CDR2 (germline): DFQATT, SNEGSKA (reference sequence).

This clonotype was picked up many times. V usage is TRBV5-1 and J usage is TRBJ1-5, with a possible D match to TRBD1 (5 bases). The germline CDR1 and CDR2 sequences are SGHRS and YFSETQ. This CDR3 region has 13 residues. Trimming took 4 bases from V and 6 from J, leaving 11 bases between them. Here the CDR3 reads CASSPGGGQPQHF. CDR3 DNA: TGCGCCAGCAGCCCCGGGGGTGGTCAGCCCCAGCATTTT.

This clonotype occurred many times. V usage is TRBV5-1 and J usage is TRBJ1-6; D gene unclear. Trimming cost V 4 bases and J 0 bases, with 8 bases left between them. CDR3 size: 15 residues. The germline V gene has CDR1 SGHRS and CDR2 YFSETQ. This CDR3 reads CASSSQSSYNSPLHF. Here the CDR3 DNA reads TGCGCCAGCAGCAGCCAGAGCTCCTATAATTCACCCCTCCACTTT.

The V gene is TRBV20-1, the J gene TRBJ1-1; D is undetermined. The CDR3 totals 14 residues. Germline CDR1 is DFQATT and CDR2 is SNEGSKA (reference sequence). Trimming cost V 0 bases and J 7 bases, with 15 bases left between them. The CDR3 protein is CSARDPRDGDEAFF. Written as DNA, the CDR3 is TGCAGTGCTAGAGATCCCCGGGATGGGGATGAAGCTTTCTTT.

In regard to this clonotype: The junction does not match germline at one end; this may be a read error. The chain uses TRBV3-1 and TRBJ2-5; tentatively, D is TRBD1 (6 bases). This CDR3 is built from 14 residues. Germline V gives CDR1 LGHDT, CDR2 YNNKEL (reference sequence). The CDR3 spells CASSQEGDMETQYF. In DNA form, the CDR3 reads TGTGCCAGCAGTCAAGAAGGGGACATGGAGACCCAGTACTTC.

This clonotype has ten or more counts. This chain connects TRBV7-6 to TRBJ2-3, with D possibly TRBD1 on 7 matching bases. There are 14 residues in the CDR3. Germline V lookup: CDR1 SGHVS, CDR2 FNYEAQ. V was pared by 4 bases and J by 3 bases, with 11 bases between. CDR3: CASSSTGRTDTQYF. CDR3 DNA: TGTGCCAGCAGCTCGACAGGGAGGACAGATACGCAGTATTTT.

This clonotype has only one observation. The chain couples TRBV4-1 to TRBJ2-1; no definite D call. There are 16 residues in the CDR3. Germline V lookup: CDR1 MGHRA, CDR2 YSYEKL. Trimming stripped 1 base from V and 4 bases from J, with 14 bases between. CDR3 amino acids: CASSQAFVHQYNEQFF. The CDR3 nucleotides are TGCGCCAGCAGCCAAGCGTTCGTACACCAATACAATGAGCAGTTCTTC.

V gene TRBV27 combines with J gene TRBJ2-1; perhaps TRBD2 as D (5 bases). Germline CDR1 reads MNHEY; CDR2 reads SMNVEV (reference sequence). V lost 0 bases, J lost 8 bases, and 8 bases lay in between. The CDR3 contains 13 residues. The chain's CDR3 is CASSLSIGDEQFF. The CDR3 coding sequence is TGTGCCAGCAGTTTATCCATCGGGGATGAGCAGTTCTTC.

This clonotype showed up many times. The chain couples TRBV20-1 to TRBJ2-2; D ambiguous. V lost 6 bases, J lost 5 bases, and 10 bases lay in between. The CDR3 is 12 amino acids. Per germline, CDR1 DFQATT and CDR2 SNEGSKA (reference sequence). CDR3 residues: CSAEPRTGELFF. CDR3 bases: TGCAGTGCGGAACCTAGGACCGGGGAGCTGTTTTTT.

There are many counts of this clonotype. The V call is TRBV20-1, the J call TRBJ1-2; TRBD1 is a possible D gene (5 bases). Germline V CDR1 and CDR2: DFQATT, SNEGSKA (reference sequence). V lost 5 bases and J lost 6, with 19 bases in between. The CDR3 has 14 amino acids. The CDR3, as DNA: TGCAGTGCTCCCCATGGGGCCGACCCGGATGGCTACACCTTC. This sequence encodes CSAPHGADPDGYTF.

This clonotype has ten or more counts. The chain has TRBV7-8 and TRBJ2-7; D unclear. The CDR3 runs to 13 residues. Germline CDR1 SGHVS, CDR2 FQNEAQ. The V end was cut by 5 bases, the J end by 3 bases, with 11 bases between. The CDR3, as DNA: TGTGCCAGCAGCCGTAGTGGGGTCTACGAGCAGTACTTC. Protein product: CASSRSGVYEQYF.

This clonotype showed up many times. V is TRBV20-1 and J is TRBJ2-1; the D gene is possibly TRBD2 (5 bases). The CDR3 is made up of 12 amino acids. V lost 4 bases and J lost 6, with 10 bases in between. The germline V gene encodes CDR1 DFQATT and CDR2 SNEGSKA (reference sequence). The CDR3, as DNA: TGCAGTGCTAATGATGCGGGCAATGAGCAGTTCTTC. This translates into CSANDAGNEQFF.

This clonotype was observed many times. This chain connects TRBV3-1 to TRBJ2-7; possibly TRBD2 for D (5 bases). The V and J ends lost 0 bases and 0 bases respectively, with 12 bases between them. CDR1 is LGHDT and CDR2 is YNNKEL in the germline V gene (reference sequence). There are 16 residues in the CDR3. CDR3: CASSQDRRIPSYEQYF. In DNA form, the CDR3 reads TGTGCCAGCAGCCAAGATCGGAGGATCCCCTCCTACGAGCAGTACTTC.

This clonotype qualifies as medium-sized. The genes are TRBV20-1 and TRBJ1-5; TRBD1 is a possible D gene (5 bases). The CDR3 spans 14 residues. The germline V and J ends were trimmed by 3 bases and 3 bases, with 12 bases remaining between them. CDR1 is DFQATT, CDR2 SNEGSKA, per germline (reference sequence). As DNA, the CDR3 is TGCAGTGCTAGGTGGGGGGGGTACAATCAGCCCCAGCATTTT. Encoded protein: CSARWGGYNQPQHF.